This T cell receptor (beta chain) was profiled in a study of glioma-infiltrating T cells after dendritic cell vaccination. Sequencing was performed with immunoSEQ multiplex PCR; in TCRdb, only in-frame clones are kept and a portion is missing. The table shows roughly 60,000 clones, with 70% to 90% occurring only once. Documented time point: after dendritic cell vaccination, including at tumor progression/relapse. Selection required adequate fresh-frozen tumor tissue plus more than two years' survival data. Germline V gives CDR1 SGDLS, CDR2 YYNGEE. The CDR3 consists of 15 residues. J was trimmed by 3 bases and V by 0 bases; bases with no gene match: 3. There are a few counts of this clone.

The clonotype originates from a human donor with glioblastoma. V usage is TRBV9 and J usage is TRBJ2-3, with 8 bases that match TRBD2. This material consisted of blood, taken after dendritic cell vaccination. CDR3 loop: CASSVAGGRTDTQYF. In nucleotides, the CDR3 is TGTGCCAGCAGCGTAGCGGGGGGGCGGACAGATACGCAGTATTTT.